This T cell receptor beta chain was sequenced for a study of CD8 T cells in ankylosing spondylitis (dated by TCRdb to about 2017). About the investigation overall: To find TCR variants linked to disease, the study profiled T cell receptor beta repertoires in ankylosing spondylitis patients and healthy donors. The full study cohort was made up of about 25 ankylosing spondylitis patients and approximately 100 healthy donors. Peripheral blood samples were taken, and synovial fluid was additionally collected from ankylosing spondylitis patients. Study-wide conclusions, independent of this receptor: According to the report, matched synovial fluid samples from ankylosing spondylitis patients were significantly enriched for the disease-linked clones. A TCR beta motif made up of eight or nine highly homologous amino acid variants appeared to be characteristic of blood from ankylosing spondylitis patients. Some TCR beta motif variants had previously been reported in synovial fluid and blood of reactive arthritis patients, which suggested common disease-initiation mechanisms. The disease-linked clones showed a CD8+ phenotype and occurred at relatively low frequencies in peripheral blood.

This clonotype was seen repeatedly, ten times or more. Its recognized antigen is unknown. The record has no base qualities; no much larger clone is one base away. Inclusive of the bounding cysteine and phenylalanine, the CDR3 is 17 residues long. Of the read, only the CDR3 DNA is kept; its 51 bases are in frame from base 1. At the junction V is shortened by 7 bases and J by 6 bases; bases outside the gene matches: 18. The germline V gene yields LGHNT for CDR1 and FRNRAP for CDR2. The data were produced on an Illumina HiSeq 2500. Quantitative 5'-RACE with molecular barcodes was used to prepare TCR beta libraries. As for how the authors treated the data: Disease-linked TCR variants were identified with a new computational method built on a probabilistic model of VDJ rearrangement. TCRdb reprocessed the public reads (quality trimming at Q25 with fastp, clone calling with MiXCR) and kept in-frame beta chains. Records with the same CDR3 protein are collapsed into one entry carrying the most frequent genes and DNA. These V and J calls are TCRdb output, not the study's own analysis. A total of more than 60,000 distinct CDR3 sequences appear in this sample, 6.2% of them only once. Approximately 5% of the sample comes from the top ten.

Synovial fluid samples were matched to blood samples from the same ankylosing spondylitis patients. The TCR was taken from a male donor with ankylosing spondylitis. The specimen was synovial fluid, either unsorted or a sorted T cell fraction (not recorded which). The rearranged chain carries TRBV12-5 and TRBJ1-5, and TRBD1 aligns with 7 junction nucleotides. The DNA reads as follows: TGTGCTAGTGCCTTCCAACAGGGGACGGGAAGCGCTCAGCCCCAGCATTTT. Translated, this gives CASAFQQGTGSAQPQHF.